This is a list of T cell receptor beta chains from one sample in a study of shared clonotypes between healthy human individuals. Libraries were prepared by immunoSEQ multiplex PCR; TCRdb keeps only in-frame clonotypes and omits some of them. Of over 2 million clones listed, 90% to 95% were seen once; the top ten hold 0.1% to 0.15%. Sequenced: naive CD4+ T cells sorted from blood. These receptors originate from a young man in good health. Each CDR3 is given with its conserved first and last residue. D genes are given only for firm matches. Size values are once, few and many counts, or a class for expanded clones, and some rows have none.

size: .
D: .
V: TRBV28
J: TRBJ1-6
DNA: TGTGCCAGCAGTTTACGGTTCTATAATTCACCCCTCCACTTT
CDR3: CASSLRFYNSPLHF

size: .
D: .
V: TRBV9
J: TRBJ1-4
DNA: TGTGCCAGCAGCTTCGACCCAGGGAGTAATGAAAAACTGTTTTTT
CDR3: CASSFDPGSNEKLFF

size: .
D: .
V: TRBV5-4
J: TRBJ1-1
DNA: TGTGCCAGCAGCTTGGTTGGGGAAAACACTGAAGCTTTCTTT
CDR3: CASSLVGENTEAFF

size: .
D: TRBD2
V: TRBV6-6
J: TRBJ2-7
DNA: TGTGCCAGCAATCTAGCGGGGACCACCTACGAGCAGTACTTC
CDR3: CASNLAGTTYEQYF

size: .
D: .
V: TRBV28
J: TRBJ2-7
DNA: TGTGCCAGCGCCGGGCCAATAACCTACGAGCAGTACTTC
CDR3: CASAGPITYEQYF

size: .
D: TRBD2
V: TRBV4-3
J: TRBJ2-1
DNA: TGCGCCAGCAGCCAAGGCTTAGGAACGGCGGGAGGGAATGAGCAGTTCTTC
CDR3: CASSQGLGTAGGNEQFF

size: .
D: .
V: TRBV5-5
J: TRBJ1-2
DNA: TGTGCCAGCAGCCGGGAAACGGGCTATGGCTACACCTTC
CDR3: CASSRETGYGYTF

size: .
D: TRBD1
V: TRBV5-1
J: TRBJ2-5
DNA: TGCGCCAGCAGCTTGGGAGGGGGCGAGACCCAGTACTTC
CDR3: CASSLGGGETQYF

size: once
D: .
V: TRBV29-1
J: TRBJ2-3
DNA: TGCAGCGTTTTTGAAGGGTTAGATACGCAGTATTTT
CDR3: CSVFEGLDTQYF

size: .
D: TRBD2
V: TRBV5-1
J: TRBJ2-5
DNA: TGCGCCAGCAGATTGTCCGGACTAGCGCAAGAGACCCAGTACTTC
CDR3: CASRLSGLAQETQYF

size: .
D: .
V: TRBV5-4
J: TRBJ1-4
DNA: TGTGCCAGCGGAAGGACGGGTGGTGAAAAACTGTTTTTT
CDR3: CASGRTGGEKLFF

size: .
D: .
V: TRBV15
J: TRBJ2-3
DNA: TGTGCCACCAGCAGAGGCGAGGGGACGCCAGATACGCAGTATTTT
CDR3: CATSRGEGTPDTQYF

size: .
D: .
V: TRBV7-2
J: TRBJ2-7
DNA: TGTGCCAGCAGCTTAGGCGGACACTACGAGCAGTACTTC
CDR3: CASSLGGHYEQYF

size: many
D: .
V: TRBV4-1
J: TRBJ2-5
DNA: TGCGCCAGCAGCCATGAGGGAGCATTCCAAGAGACCCAGTACTTC
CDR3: CASSHEGAFQETQYF

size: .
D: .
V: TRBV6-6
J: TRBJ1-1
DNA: TGTGCCAGCAGAACGGACGCCAGCACTGAAGCTTTCTTT
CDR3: CASRTDASTEAFF

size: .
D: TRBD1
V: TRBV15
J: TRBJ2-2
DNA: TGTGCCACCAGCAGCCGGGACAGCACCGGGGAGCTGTTTTTT
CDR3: CATSSRDSTGELFF

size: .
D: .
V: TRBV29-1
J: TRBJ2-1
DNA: TGCAGCGTTGAAGCCTCAGAAGACAATGAGCAGTTCTTC
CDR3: CSVEASEDNEQFF

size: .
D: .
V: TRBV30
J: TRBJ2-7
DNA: TGTGCCTGGAGTCGCCCTGCCCCACGCGAGCAGTACTTC
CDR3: CAWSRPAPREQYF

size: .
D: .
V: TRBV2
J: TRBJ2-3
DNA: TGTGCCAGCAGGTATAACCCTGGCACAGATACGCAGTATTTT
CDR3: CASRYNPGTDTQYF

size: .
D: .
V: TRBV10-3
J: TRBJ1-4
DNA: TGTGCCATCAGTGAAGTTAGGGAAAAACTGTTTTTT
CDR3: CAISEVREKLFF

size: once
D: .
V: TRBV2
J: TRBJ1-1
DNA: TGTGCCAGCAGGGGTACAGGGAGCACTGAAGCTTTCTTT
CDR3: CASRGTGSTEAFF

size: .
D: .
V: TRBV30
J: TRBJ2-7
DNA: TGTGCCTGGAGTGTCTCCCCCCGGGGGGAGCAGTACTTC
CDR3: CAWSVSPRGEQYF

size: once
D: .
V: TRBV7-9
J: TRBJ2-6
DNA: TGTGCCAGCAGCCGAGGAAACTCTGGGGCCAACGTCCTGACTTTC
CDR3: CASSRGNSGANVLTF

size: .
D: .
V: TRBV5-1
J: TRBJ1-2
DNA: TGCGCCAGCAGCCTCTCGACGGCAGGAGCTAACTATGGCTACACCTTC
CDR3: CASSLSTAGANYGYTF

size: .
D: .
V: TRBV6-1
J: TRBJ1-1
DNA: TGTGCCAGCAGTGGGCAGGGGTTAACTGAAGCTTTCTTT
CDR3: CASSGQGLTEAFF

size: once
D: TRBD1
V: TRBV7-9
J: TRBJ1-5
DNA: TGTGCCAGCAGCCTCGGGACAGCAAATAGCAATCAGCCCCAGCATTTT
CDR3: CASSLGTANSNQPQHF

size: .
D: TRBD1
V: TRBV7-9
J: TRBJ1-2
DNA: TGTGCCAGCAGCTTAGAGGGACAGGTCTATGGCTACACCTTC
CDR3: CASSLEGQVYGYTF

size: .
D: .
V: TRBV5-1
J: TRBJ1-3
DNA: TGCGCCAGCAGCTCTGGACAGAGCTCTGGAAACACCATATATTTT
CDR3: CASSSGQSSGNTIYF

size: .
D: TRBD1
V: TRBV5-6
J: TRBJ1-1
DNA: TGTGCCAGCAGCACAGGGGGCCAAACTGAAGCTTTCTTT
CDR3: CASSTGGQTEAFF

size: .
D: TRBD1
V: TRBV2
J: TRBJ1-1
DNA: TGTGCCAGCAGACGGGACAGGATTAACACTGAAGCTTTCTTT
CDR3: CASRRDRINTEAFF

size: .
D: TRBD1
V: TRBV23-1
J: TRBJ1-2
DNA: TGCGCCAGAGGGGGCACGAACTATGGCTACACCTTC
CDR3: CARGGTNYGYTF

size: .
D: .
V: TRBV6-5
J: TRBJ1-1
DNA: TGTGCCATTCGTCTGAACACTGAAGCTTTCTTT
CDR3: CAIRLNTEAFF

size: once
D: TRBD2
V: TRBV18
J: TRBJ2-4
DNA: TGTGCCAGCTCACCTAGCGGGAGGGCCTATAACATTCAGTACTTC
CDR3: CASSPSGRAYNIQYF

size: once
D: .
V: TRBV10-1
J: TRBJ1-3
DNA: TGCGCCAGCAGTGAGACCTCTGGAAACACCATATATTTT
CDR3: CASSETSGNTIYF

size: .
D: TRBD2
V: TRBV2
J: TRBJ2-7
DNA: TGTGCCAGCAGTGAGGGGACTAGCGCAACCTACGAGCAGTACTTC
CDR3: CASSEGTSATYEQYF

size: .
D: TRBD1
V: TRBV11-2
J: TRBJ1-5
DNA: TGTGCCAGCAGCTTTGGAGACAGGGTCACGCCCCAGCCCCAGCATTTT
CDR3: CASSFGDRVTPQPQHF

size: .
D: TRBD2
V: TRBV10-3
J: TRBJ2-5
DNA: TGTGCCATCAGTGAGTCCCCTAGCGGGGAAAGGAGGGAGACCCAGTACTTC
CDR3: CAISESPSGERRETQYF

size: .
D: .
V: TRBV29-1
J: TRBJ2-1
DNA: TGCAGCGTTGAGGGCACAGTCGATTCCCAGTTCTTC
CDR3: CSVEGTVDSQFF

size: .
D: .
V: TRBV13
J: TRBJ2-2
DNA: TGTGCCAGCAGCCAGACCGGGACCTCGACCGGGGAGCTGTTTTTT
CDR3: CASSQTGTSTGELFF

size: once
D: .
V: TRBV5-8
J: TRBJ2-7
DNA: TGTGCCAGCAGCCCTGGGGGGGACAGGTACGAGCAGTACTTC
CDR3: CASSPGGDRYEQYF

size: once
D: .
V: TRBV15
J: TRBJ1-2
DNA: TGTGCCACCAGCCCCGGACTGGTGCAGGGCTACACCTTC
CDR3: CATSPGLVQGYTF

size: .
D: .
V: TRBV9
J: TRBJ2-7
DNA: TGTGCCACCGGAGTCTTTCGACAGGTAAGAGGGAACGAGCAGTACTTC
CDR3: CATGVFRQVRGNEQYF

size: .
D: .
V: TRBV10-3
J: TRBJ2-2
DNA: TGTGCCGCCCGGCAGGATCGAGTCGGGGAGCTGTTTTTT
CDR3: CAARQDRVGELFF

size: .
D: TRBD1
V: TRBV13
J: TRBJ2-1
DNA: TGTGCCAGCAAGCTTAAGTCCATAGGGACAGGGTTTTACAATGAGCAGTTCTTC
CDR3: CASKLKSIGTGFYNEQFF